This T cell receptor beta chain was recorded in a study of Tregs in tolerant kidney transplant recipients. V shed 5 bases and J 3 bases; nucleotides not matched to a gene: 5. The CDR3 is 14 amino acids. Germline CDR1 is SGHTA and CDR2 is FQGTGA. The protocol was immunoSEQ multiplex PCR, while the TCRdb copy is restricted to in-frame clones and leaves out a portion. The sample holds over 50,000 clones, around 88% seen once. The V call is TRBV7-3, the J call TRBJ1-1; 8 bases map to TRBD1. The receptor was isolated from a human donor in good health. What was sequenced was CD4+ T cells from blood. As DNA, the CDR3 is TGTGCCAGCAGCAAGACAGGGGATGACACTGAAGCTTTCTTT. Translating gives CASSKTGDDTEAFF.